This entry lists 5 T cell receptor beta chains sequenced from one sample in a study of cytomegalovirus exposure and HLA in healthy donors. Primers for the PCR totalled 60 Vbeta and 13 Jbeta. The assay was immunoSEQ multiplex PCR, and TCRdb's table has in-frame clones only and misses some. The table records about 50,000 clones, around 70% of them present only once. Sequenced material: PBMCs. The receptors were gathered from a woman aged 50 to 60 in good health and CMV-seronegative.

Only a few counts were recorded for this clone. The V call is TRBV2, the J call TRBJ2-5; 10 nucleotides line up with TRBD2. Germline assignment: CDR1 SNHLY and CDR2 FYNNEI. The CDR3 consists of 15 residues. V dropped 8 bases and J dropped 4; count of bases not matched to a gene: 10. The CDR3 DNA sequence: TGTGCCAGCTTTTTTCCTAGCGGGGGTTTAGAGACCCAGTACTTC. Amino acid sequence: CASFFPSGGLETQYF. Full variable domain (missing parts from reference TRBV2 and TRBJ2-5): EPEVTQTPSHQVTQMGQEVILRCVPISNHLYFYWYRQILGQKVEFLVSFYNNEISEKSEIFDDQFSVERPDGSNFTLKIRSTKLEDSAMYFCASFFPSGGLETQYFGPGTRLLVL.

This chain joins TRBV4-2 and TRBJ1-6, with 8 bases aligning to TRBD1. The V gene end was trimmed by 1 base and the J gene end by 10 bases; junction bases not matched to a gene: 9. This CDR3 is 16 amino acids long. Looked up from germline, CDR1 is LGHNA and CDR2 is YNFKEQ. CDR3 in amino acids: CASSQGSGDRLSPLHF. The CDR3 coding sequence is TGTGCCAGCAGCCAAGGGTCGGGGGACAGGTTGTCACCCCTCCACTTT.

The gene calls are TRBV10-1 and TRBJ2-1; 8 bases map to TRBD1. The CDR3 has 15 amino acids. Germline V CDR1 and CDR2: WNHNN, SYGVQD (reference sequence). V lost 3 bases and J lost 8; bases outside the gene matches: 9. CDR3 sequence: CASSEMRQGFDEQFF. CDR3 sequence (DNA): TGCGCCAGCAGTGAAATGAGACAGGGGTTCGATGAGCAGTTCTTC.

V and J are TRBV5-1 and TRBJ2-7; the D is unclear. Germline V CDR1 and CDR2: SGHRS, YFSETQ. Deletions cut 4 bases from V and 2 bases from J, with 7 bases between. The CDR3 is made up of 12 amino acids. The CDR3 DNA reads as TGCGCCAGCAGCCCTTCCGCCTACGAGCAGTACTTC. Translated, it gives CASSPSAYEQYF. The entire variable domain, with the rest obtained from reference TRBV5-1 and TRBJ2-7, is as follows: KAGVTQTPRYLIKTRGQQVTLSCSPISGHRSVSWYQQTPGQGLQFLFEYFSETQRNKGNFPGRFSGRQFSNSRSEMNVSTLELGDSALYLCASSPSAYEQYFGPGTRLTVT.

Here the CDR3 DNA reads TGTGCCAGCAGCTTAGGGGGGGACGGGAATGAGCAGTTCTTC. Its protein product is CASSLGGDGNEQFF. The V gene is TRBV7-2, the J gene TRBJ2-1, with a weak D call TRBD2 (6 bases). The V gene's germline CDR1 is SGHTA and CDR2 FQGNSA. The CDR3 consists of 14 residues. The V gene lost 1 base and the J gene lost 7 bases, with 11 bases spanning the gap. Together with reference TRBV7-2 and TRBJ2-1, the CDR3 gives the full variable domain: GAGVSQSPSNKVTEKGKDVELRCDPISGHTALYWYRQSLGQGLEFLIYFQGNSAPDKSGLPSDRFSAERTGGSVSTLTIQRTQQEDSAVYLCASSLGGDGNEQFFGPGTRLTVL.